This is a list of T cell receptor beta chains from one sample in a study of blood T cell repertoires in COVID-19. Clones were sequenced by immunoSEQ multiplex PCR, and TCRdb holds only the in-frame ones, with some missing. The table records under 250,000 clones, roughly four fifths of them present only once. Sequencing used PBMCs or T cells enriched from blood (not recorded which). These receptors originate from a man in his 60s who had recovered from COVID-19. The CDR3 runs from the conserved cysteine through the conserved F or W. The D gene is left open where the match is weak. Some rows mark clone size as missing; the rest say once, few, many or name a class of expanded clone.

cdr3_nt: TGTGCCAGTAGTATAGAGAGTTGGGGGGGGGCGACAGCTTTCTTT; cdr3_aa: CASSIESWGGATAFF; v_call: TRBV19; d_call: .; j_call: TRBJ1-1; clone_size: .
cdr3_nt: TGTGCCAGTACCACTACAGGGTATGAGCAGTTCTTC; cdr3_aa: CASTTTGYEQFF; v_call: TRBV19; d_call: .; j_call: TRBJ2-1; clone_size: .
cdr3_nt: TGTGCCAGTCAGGCCACCACGTGGGAGCAGTACTTC; cdr3_aa: CASQATTWEQYF; v_call: TRBV6-5; d_call: .; j_call: TRBJ2-7; clone_size: .
cdr3_nt: TGTGCCAGCAGCTTGACGGGACAGGGGGTTAATGGGGAGCTGTTTTTT; cdr3_aa: CASSLTGQGVNGELFF; v_call: TRBV5-5; d_call: TRBD1; j_call: TRBJ2-2; clone_size: .
cdr3_nt: TGCAGCGTCCCGGGACAGGGTAATACTGAAGCTTTCTTT; cdr3_aa: CSVPGQGNTEAFF; v_call: TRBV29-1; d_call: TRBD1; j_call: TRBJ1-1; clone_size: .
cdr3_nt: TGTGCCAGCAGCTCCAGGGACAGTAATGAAAAACTGTTTTTT; cdr3_aa: CASSSRDSNEKLFF; v_call: TRBV7-9; d_call: TRBD1; j_call: TRBJ1-4; clone_size: .
cdr3_nt: TGTGCCAGCAGCTATACAGACAACTACGAGCAGTACTTC; cdr3_aa: CASSYTDNYEQYF; v_call: TRBV7-9; d_call: .; j_call: TRBJ2-7; clone_size: .
cdr3_nt: TGCGCCAGCAGCCAAGATGCAGCGGAGACCCAGTACTTC; cdr3_aa: CASSQDAAETQYF; v_call: TRBV4-3; d_call: .; j_call: TRBJ2-5; clone_size: .
cdr3_nt: TGTGCCAGCACGGACAGGGCCTTCTATGGCTACACCTTC; cdr3_aa: CASTDRAFYGYTF; v_call: TRBV2; d_call: TRBD1; j_call: TRBJ1-2; clone_size: .
cdr3_nt: TGTGCCAGCTCACAGATACAGGGGGTTTCGGACACTGAAGCTTTCTTT; cdr3_aa: CASSQIQGVSDTEAFF; v_call: TRBV18; d_call: TRBD1; j_call: TRBJ1-1; clone_size: .
cdr3_nt: TGTGCCAGCAGCCCAGGACCGGGACAGGGCCGCTATGGCTACACCTTC; cdr3_aa: CASSPGPGQGRYGYTF; v_call: TRBV5-6; d_call: TRBD1; j_call: TRBJ1-2; clone_size: .
cdr3_nt: TGTGCCAGCAGCTTATTGGGGGGTTGGGCCTATGGCTACACCTTC; cdr3_aa: CASSLLGGWAYGYTF; v_call: TRBV11-2; d_call: .; j_call: TRBJ1-2; clone_size: few
cdr3_nt: TGTGCCAGCAGCCGAGACAGGGTATATGGCTACACCTTC; cdr3_aa: CASSRDRVYGYTF; v_call: TRBV11-2; d_call: TRBD1; j_call: TRBJ1-2; clone_size: .
cdr3_nt: TGTGCCAGCTCAGAATCCGGGACAGGGGGATCTGGCTACACCTTC; cdr3_aa: CASSESGTGGSGYTF; v_call: TRBV18; d_call: TRBD1; j_call: TRBJ1-2; clone_size: once
cdr3_nt: TGTGCCAGCAGTTACCCCCACGGGGATGATTCACCCCTCCACTTT; cdr3_aa: CASSYPHGDDSPLHF; v_call: TRBV6-2/TRBV6-3; d_call: .; j_call: TRBJ1-6; clone_size: .
cdr3_nt: TGTGCCAGCTCACCCCGGGTCACAGATACGCAGTATTTT; cdr3_aa: CASSPRVTDTQYF; v_call: TRBV18; d_call: .; j_call: TRBJ2-3; clone_size: .
cdr3_nt: TGTGCCAGCAGCTTCGGACAGCTCAGCTCTGGAAACACCATATATTTT; cdr3_aa: CASSFGQLSSGNTIYF; v_call: TRBV7-2; d_call: .; j_call: TRBJ1-3; clone_size: once
cdr3_nt: TGTGCCAGCAGTTCAGGACAGGGCCGGGGTTCACCCCTCCACTTT; cdr3_aa: CASSSGQGRGSPLHF; v_call: TRBV6-5; d_call: TRBD1; j_call: TRBJ1-6; clone_size: .
cdr3_nt: TGTGCCAGCATTTCCACAGTGGCCACCGGGGAGCTGTTTTTT; cdr3_aa: CASISTVATGELFF; v_call: TRBV2; d_call: .; j_call: TRBJ2-2; clone_size: .
cdr3_nt: TGTGCCAGCAGCCCCGGGACAGGGGCGACTCAGCCCCAGCATTTT; cdr3_aa: CASSPGTGATQPQHF; v_call: TRBV6-6; d_call: TRBD1; j_call: TRBJ1-5; clone_size: .
cdr3_nt: TGTGCCAGCAGCCCCCCTCGTGGGGCCGCCTTCTACGAGCAGTACTTC; cdr3_aa: CASSPPRGAAFYEQYF; v_call: TRBV7-9; d_call: .; j_call: TRBJ2-7; clone_size: .
cdr3_nt: TGCGCCAGCAGCTCAACAGGGGGCACTGAAGCTTTCTTT; cdr3_aa: CASSSTGGTEAFF; v_call: TRBV5-1; d_call: TRBD1; j_call: TRBJ1-1; clone_size: .
cdr3_nt: TGTGCCAGCAGCCGAATGGACAGGGTTGGTGAAAAACTGTTTTTT; cdr3_aa: CASSRMDRVGEKLFF; v_call: TRBV27; d_call: TRBD1; j_call: TRBJ1-4; clone_size: .
cdr3_nt: TGCGCCAGCAGCCAGAGGACAGGGGGGAACACTGAAGCTTTCTTT; cdr3_aa: CASSQRTGGNTEAFF; v_call: TRBV5-1; d_call: TRBD1; j_call: TRBJ1-1; clone_size: .
cdr3_nt: TGTGCCAGCTCACCAGACAGAAACTATGGCTACACCTTC; cdr3_aa: CASSPDRNYGYTF; v_call: TRBV18; d_call: .; j_call: TRBJ1-2; clone_size: .